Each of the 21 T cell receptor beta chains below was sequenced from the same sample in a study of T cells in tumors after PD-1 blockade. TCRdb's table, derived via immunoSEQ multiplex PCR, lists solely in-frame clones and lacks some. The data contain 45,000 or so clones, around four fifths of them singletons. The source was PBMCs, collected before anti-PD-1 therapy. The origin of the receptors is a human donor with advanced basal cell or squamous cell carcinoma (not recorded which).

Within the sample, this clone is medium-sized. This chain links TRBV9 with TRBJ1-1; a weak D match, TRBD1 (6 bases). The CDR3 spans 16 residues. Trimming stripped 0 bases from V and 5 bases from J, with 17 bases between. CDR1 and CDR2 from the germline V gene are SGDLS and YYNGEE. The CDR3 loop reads CASSVGVGQGRTEAFF. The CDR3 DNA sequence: TGTGCCAGCAGCGTAGGTGTCGGTCAGGGGAGGACTGAAGCTTTCTTT.

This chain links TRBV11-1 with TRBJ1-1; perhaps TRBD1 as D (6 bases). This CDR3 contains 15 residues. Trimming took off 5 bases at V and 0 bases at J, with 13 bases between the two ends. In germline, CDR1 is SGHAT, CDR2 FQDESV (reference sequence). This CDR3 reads CASSTTGTMNTEAFF. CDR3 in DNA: TGTGCCAGCAGCACAACCGGGACAATGAACACTGAAGCTTTCTTT.

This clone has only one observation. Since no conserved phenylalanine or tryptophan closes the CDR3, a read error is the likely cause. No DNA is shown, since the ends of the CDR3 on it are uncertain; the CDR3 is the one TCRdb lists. The CDR3 region is CATSPIGTGVD. The chain joins TRBV24-1 to TRBJ2-7; no DNA check was done on the table's D call, TRBD1. The CDR3 is 11 residues long, ends included. Germline V gene lookup returns CDR1 KGHDR and CDR2 SFDVKD.

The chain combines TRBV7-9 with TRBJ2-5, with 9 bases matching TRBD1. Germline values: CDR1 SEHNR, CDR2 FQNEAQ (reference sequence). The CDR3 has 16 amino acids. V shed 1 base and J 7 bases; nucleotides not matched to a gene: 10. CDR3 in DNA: TGTGCCAGCAGCTTAGTTGGGACAGGGCCCGCTAGGACCCAGTACTTC. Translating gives CASSLVGTGPARTQYF.

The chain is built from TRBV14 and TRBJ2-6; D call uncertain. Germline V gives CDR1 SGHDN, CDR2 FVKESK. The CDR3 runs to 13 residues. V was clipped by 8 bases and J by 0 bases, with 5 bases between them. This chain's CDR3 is CASGYSGANVLTF. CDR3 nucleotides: TGTGCCAGCGGATACTCTGGGGCCAACGTCCTGACTTTC.

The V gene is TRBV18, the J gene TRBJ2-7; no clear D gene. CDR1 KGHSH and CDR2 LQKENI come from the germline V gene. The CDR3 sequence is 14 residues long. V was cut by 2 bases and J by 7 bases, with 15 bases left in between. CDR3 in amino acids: CASSPESMGYEQYF. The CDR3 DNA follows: TGTGCCAGCTCACCAGAGAGTATGGGTTATGAGCAGTACTTC.

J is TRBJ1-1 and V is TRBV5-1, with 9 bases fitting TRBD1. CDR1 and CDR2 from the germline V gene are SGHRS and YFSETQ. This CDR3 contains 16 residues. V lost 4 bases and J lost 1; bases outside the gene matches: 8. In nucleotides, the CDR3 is TGCGCCAGCAGCGGGGGGGACAGGGCACGGAACACTGAAGCTTTCTTT. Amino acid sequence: CASSGGDRARNTEAFF.

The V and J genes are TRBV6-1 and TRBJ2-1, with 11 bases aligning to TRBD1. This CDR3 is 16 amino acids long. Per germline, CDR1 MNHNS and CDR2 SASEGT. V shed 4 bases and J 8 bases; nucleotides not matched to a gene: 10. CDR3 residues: CASSGGMDRGRDEQFF. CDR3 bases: TGTGCCAGCAGTGGAGGGATGGACAGGGGGCGGGATGAGCAGTTCTTC.

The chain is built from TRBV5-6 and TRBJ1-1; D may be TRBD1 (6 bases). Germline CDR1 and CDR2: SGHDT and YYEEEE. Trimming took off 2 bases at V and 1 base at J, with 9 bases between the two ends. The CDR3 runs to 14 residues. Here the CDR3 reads CASSFPGQNTEAFF. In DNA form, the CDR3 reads TGTGCCAGCAGCTTCCCGGGACAGAACACTGAAGCTTTCTTT.

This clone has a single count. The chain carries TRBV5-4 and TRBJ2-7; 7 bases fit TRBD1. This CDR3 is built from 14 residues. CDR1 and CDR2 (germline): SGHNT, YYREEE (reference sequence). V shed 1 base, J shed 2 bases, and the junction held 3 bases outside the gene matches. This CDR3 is CASSLPGQTYEQYF. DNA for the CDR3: TGTGCCAGCAGCTTGCCGGGACAGACCTACGAGCAGTACTTC.

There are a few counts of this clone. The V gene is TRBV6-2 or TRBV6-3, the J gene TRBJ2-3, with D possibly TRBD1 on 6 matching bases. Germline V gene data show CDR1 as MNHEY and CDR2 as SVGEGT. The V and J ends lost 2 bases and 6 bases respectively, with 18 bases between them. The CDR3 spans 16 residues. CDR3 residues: CASSYALRGFGDTQYF. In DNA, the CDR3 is TGTGCCAGCAGTTACGCCCTCAGGGGTTTCGGGGATACGCAGTATTTT.

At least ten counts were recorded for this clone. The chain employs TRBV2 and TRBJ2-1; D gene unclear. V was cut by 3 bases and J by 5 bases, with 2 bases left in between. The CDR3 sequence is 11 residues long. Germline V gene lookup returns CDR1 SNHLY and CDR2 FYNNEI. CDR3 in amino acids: CASSEDNEQFF. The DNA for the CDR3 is TGTGCCAGCAGTGAGGACAATGAGCAGTTCTTC.

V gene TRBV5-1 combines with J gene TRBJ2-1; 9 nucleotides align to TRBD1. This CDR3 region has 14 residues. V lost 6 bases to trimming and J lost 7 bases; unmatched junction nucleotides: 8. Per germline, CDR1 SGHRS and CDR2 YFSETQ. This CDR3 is CASTETGGSNEQFF. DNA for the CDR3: TGCGCCAGCACCGAGACAGGGGGTAGTAATGAGCAGTTCTTC.

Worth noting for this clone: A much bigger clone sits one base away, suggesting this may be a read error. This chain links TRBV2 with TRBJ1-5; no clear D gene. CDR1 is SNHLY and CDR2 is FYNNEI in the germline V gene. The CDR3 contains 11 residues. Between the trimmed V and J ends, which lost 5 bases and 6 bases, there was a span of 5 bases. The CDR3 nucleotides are TGTGCCAGCAGTAACAGTCAGCCCCAGCATTTT. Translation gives CASSNSQPQHF.

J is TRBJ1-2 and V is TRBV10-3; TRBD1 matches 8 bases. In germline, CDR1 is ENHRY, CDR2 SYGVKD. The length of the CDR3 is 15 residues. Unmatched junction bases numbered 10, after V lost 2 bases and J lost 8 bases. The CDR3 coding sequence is TGTGCCATCAGTGAGCTCACAGGGGGTAGGAACGGCTACACCTTC. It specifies CAISELTGGRNGYTF.

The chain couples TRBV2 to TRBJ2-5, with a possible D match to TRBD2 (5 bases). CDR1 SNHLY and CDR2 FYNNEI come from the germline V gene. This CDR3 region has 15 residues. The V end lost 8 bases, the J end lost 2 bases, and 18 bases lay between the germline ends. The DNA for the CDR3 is TGTGCCAGCTCGGAGGACCTCAACATGCAAGAGACCCAGTACTTC. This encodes CASSEDLNMQETQYF.

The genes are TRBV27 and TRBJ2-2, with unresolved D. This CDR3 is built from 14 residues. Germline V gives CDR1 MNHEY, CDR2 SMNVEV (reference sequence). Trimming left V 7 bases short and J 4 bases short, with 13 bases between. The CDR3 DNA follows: TGTGCCAGCAATGTGGGATACGGCACCGGGGAGCTGTTTTTT. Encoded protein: CASNVGYGTGELFF.

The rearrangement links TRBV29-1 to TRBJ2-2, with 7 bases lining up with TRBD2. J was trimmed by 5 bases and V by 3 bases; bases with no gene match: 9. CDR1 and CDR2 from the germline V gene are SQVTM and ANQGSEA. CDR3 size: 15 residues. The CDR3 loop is CSVEIWREYTGELFF. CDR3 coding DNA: TGCAGCGTTGAGATCTGGCGGGAGTATACCGGGGAGCTGTTTTTT.

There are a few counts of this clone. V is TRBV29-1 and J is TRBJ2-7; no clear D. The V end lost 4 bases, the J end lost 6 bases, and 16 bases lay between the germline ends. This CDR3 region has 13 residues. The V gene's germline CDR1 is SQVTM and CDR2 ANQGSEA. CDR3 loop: CSVGDGMSIEQYF. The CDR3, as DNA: TGCAGCGTTGGTGACGGTATGTCAATCGAGCAGTACTTC.

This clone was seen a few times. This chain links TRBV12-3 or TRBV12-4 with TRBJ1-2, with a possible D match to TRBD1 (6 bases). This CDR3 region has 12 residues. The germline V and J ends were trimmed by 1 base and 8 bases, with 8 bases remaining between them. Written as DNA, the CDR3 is TGTGCCAGCAGTTTAGACAGGGTCGGCTACACCTTC. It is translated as CASSLDRVGYTF.

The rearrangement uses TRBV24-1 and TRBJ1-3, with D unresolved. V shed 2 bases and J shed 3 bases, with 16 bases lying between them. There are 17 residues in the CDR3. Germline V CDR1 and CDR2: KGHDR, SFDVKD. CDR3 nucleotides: TGTGCCACCAGTGATTCGGCCGGGCCCCTGAGTGGAAACACCATATATTTT. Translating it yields CATSDSAGPLSGNTIYF.